The 12 T cell receptor beta chains reported below all come from one sample, sequenced in a study of cytomegalovirus exposure and HLA in healthy donors. PCR employed 60 Vbeta and 13 Jbeta primers. The repertoire was sequenced with immunoSEQ multiplex PCR; TCRdb's copy has only in-frame clones and lacks some. Of about 130,000 clones listed, 81% are singletons. The source material was PBMCs. Receptors originate from a man aged 18 to 29 in good health and CMV-seronegative.

The V and J genes are TRBV19 and TRBJ1-1; D not certain. CDR3 length: 13 amino acids. V dropped 8 bases and J dropped 0 bases, with 10 bases sitting between them. CDR1 is LNHDA and CDR2 is SQIVND in the germline V gene (reference sequence). The CDR3 reads CASVAVMNTEAFF. In nucleotides, the CDR3 is TGTGCCAGTGTCGCGGTCATGAACACTGAAGCTTTCTTT.

The chain employs TRBV18 and TRBJ2-3; 9 bases line up with TRBD2. Germline CDR1 is KGHSH and CDR2 is LQKENI. The CDR3 has 13 amino acids. V was pared by 4 bases and J by 13 bases, with 9 bases of the junction left unmatched. CDR3 bases: TGTGCCAGCTCACAAATAGCGGGGGAATTTAAGTATTTT. Translating it yields CASSQIAGEFKYF.

This clone was counted only a few times. The chain couples TRBV5-6 to TRBJ1-1; D ambiguous. This CDR3 comprises 13 residues. Germline values: CDR1 SGHDT, CDR2 YYEEEE. Trimming removed 3 bases from V and 0 bases from J, with 6 bases in between. The CDR3 here is CASSSNLNTEAFF. In DNA, the CDR3 is TGTGCCAGCAGCTCAAATCTGAACACTGAAGCTTTCTTT.

The J gene is TRBJ2-3, the V gene TRBV6-5; 7 bases match TRBD2. The germline CDR1 and CDR2 sequences are MNHEY and SVGAGI. This CDR3 has 15 residues. Trimming took 4 bases from V and 1 from J; bases not matched to a gene: 5. The chain's CDR3 is CASSSAGIGTDTQYF. The CDR3 region has the DNA TGTGCCAGCAGTTCAGCGGGGATTGGCACAGATACGCAGTATTTT.

The genes are TRBV4-1 and TRBJ2-2, with 8 bases matching TRBD2. Unmatched junction bases numbered 2, after V lost 3 bases and J lost 5 bases. The CDR3 extends over 14 amino acids. Germline V gives CDR1 MGHRA, CDR2 YSYEKL. The CDR3 here is CASSHPGGTGELFF. As DNA, the CDR3 is TGCGCCAGCAGCCACCCGGGGGGGACCGGGGAGCTGTTTTTT.

V is TRBV18 and J is TRBJ1-2; 8 bases map to TRBD1. The CDR3 has 17 amino acids. Germline CDR1 and CDR2: KGHSH and LQKENI. The V gene end was trimmed by 4 bases and the J gene end by 7 bases; junction bases not matched to a gene: 17. CDR3 nucleotide sequence: TGTGCCAGCTCACGCCCCGCCCTACGGGACAGGTATCGTGGCTACACCTTC. Its protein product is CASSRPALRDRYRGYTF.

V gene TRBV5-1 combines with J gene TRBJ2-1; 11 nucleotides line up with TRBD2. The CDR3 is 18 amino acids. Trimming took 6 bases from V and 4 from J; bases not matched to a gene: 15. CDR1 is SGHRS and CDR2 is YFSETQ in the germline V gene. The CDR3 nucleotides read TGCGCCAGCAAATACCCCGGGACTAGCGGAGGGGGTTACAATGAGCAGTTCTTC. Residues: CASKYPGTSGGGYNEQFF.

The V gene is TRBV27, the J gene TRBJ1-1; the D gene is possibly TRBD1 (6 bases). Germline loops: CDR1 MNHEY, CDR2 SMNVEV (reference sequence). Trimming took off 2 bases at V and 1 base at J, with 11 bases between the two ends. CDR3 size: 15 residues. CDR3 protein: CASSLAGARNTEAFF. CDR3 sequence (DNA): TGTGCCAGCAGTTTAGCGGGGGCCAGGAACACTGAAGCTTTCTTT.

The chain is built from TRBV6-5 and TRBJ1-2; D remains ambiguous. CDR3 size: 12 residues. Germline V gives CDR1 MNHEY, CDR2 SVGAGI. Trimming took 2 bases from V and 8 from J, leaving 9 bases between them. CDR3 in amino acids: CASSYVGEGYTF. CDR3 DNA sequence: TGTGCCAGCAGTTACGTCGGAGAGGGCTACACCTTC.

The CDR3 loop reads CASRRTEYEQYF. The CDR3, as DNA: TGTGCCAGCAGAAGGACAGAGTACGAGCAGTACTTC. The rearrangement joins TRBV6-5 to TRBJ2-7; D perhaps matches TRBD1 (6 bases). The germline gives CDR1 MNHEY, CDR2 SVGAGI. The CDR3 is 12 amino acids. V gave up 6 bases and J gave up 4 bases, with 10 bases separating them.

This chain joins TRBV5-5 and TRBJ1-2; D call uncertain. The CDR3 sequence is 14 residues long. CDR1 and CDR2 from the germline V gene are SGHKS and YYEKEE (reference sequence). Trimming took off 0 bases at V and 0 bases at J, with 6 bases between the two ends. DNA for the CDR3: TGTGCCAGCAGCTTGGACTCGCCTAACTATGGCTACACCTTC. It translates to CASSLDSPNYGYTF.

This chain links TRBV4-1 with TRBJ1-5; D gene uncertain. Germline V CDR1 and CDR2: MGHRA, YSYEKL. The CDR3 runs 15 residues. The V end lost 1 base, the J end lost 0 bases, and 7 bases lay between the germline ends. The CDR3 reads CASSQAEYSNQPQHF. The CDR3 DNA reads TGCGCCAGCAGCCAAGCGGAGTATAGCAATCAGCCCCAGCATTTT.